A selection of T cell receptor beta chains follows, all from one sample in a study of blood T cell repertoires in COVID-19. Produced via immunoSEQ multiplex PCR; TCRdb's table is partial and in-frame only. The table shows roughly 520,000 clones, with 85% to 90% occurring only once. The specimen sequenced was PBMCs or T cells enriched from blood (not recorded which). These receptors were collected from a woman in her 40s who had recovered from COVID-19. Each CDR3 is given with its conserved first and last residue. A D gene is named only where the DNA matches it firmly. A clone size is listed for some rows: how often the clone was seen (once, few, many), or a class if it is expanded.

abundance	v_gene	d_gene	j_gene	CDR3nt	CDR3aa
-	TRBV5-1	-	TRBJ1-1	TGCGCCAGCAGCTTAGAGGGTAGTTACACTGAAGCTTTCTTT	CASSLEGSYTEAFF
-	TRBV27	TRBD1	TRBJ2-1	TGTGCCAGCAGTCTAGGGGGACAGGGGTTCTACAATGAGCAGTTCTTC	CASSLGGQGFYNEQFF
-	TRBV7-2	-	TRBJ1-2	TGTGCCAGCAGCTTATTCCCAGCCGGGGCAGGGGTTGAAGGCTACACCTTC	CASSLFPAGAGVEGYTF
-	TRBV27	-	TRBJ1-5	TGTGCCAGCAGCCGCCAGGGGAATCAGCCCCAGCATTTT	CASSRQGNQPQHF
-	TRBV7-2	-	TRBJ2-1	TGTGCCAGCAGCTTAACCCGGGACAACTACAATGAGCAGTTCTTC	CASSLTRDNYNEQFF
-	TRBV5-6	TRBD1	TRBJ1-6	TGTGCCAGCAGCTTAGGCGGACACAGGGGTAATTCACCCCTCCACTTT	CASSLGGHRGNSPLHF
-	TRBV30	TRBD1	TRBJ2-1	TGTGCCTGGAGGACAGGGGGGACTACCTACAATGAGCAGTTCTTC	CAWRTGGTTYNEQFF
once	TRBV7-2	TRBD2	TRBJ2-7	TGTGCCAGCAGCAAAGAACTAGCGGGAGGTCGCGAGCAGTACTTC	CASSKELAGGREQYF
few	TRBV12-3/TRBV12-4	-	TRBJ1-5	TGTGCCAGCTCTCCAGGGCCTGGTCAGCCCCAGCATTTT	CASSPGPGQPQHF
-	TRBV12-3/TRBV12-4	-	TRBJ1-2	TGTGCCAGCAGCCGGGACATGAACTATGGCTACACCTTC	CASSRDMNYGYTF
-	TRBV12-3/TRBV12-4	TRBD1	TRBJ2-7	TGTGCCAGCAGTTTGTTCAGGGGGAACGAGCAGTACTTC	CASSLFRGNEQYF
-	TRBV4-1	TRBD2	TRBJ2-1	TGCGCCAGCAGCCAAGCCCCCGCGGGAGGTATCGATGAGCAGTTCTTC	CASSQAPAGGIDEQFF
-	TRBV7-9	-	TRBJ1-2	TGTGCCAGCAGTGAGGGAAGTGGCTACACCTTC	CASSEGSGYTF
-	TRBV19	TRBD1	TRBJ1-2	TGTGCCAGTAAGGGGGCGGGCCAGGGAAGTTATGGCTACACCTTC	CASKGAGQGSYGYTF
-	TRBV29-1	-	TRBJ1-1	TGCAGCGTTGCAGGACAGAACGACCTGAACACTGAAGCTTTCTTT	CSVAGQNDLNTEAFF
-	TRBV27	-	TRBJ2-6	TGTGCCAGCAGTTTAAGGCCCGACAGGCTAAGAGGGGCCAACGTCCTGACTTTC	CASSLRPDRLRGANVLTF
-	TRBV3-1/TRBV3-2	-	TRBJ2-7	TGTGCCAGCAGCCAGGATACCTTCGCGACAGAGTCCTACGAGCAGTACTTC	CASSQDTFATESYEQYF
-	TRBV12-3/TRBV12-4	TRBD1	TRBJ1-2	TGTGCCAGCAGCCCCAGGGGGGATTATGGCTACACCTTC	CASSPRGDYGYTF
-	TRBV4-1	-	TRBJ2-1	TGCGCCAGCAGCCAAGGGAGGGGGAGGGGTTTGTACAATGAGCAGTTCTTC	CASSQGRGRGLYNEQFF
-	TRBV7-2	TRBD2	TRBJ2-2	TGTGCCAGCAGCATTAGCGGGAAAATCGGGGAGCTGTTTTTT	CASSISGKIGELFF
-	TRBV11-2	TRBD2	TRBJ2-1	TGTGCCAGCAGCCCTGGGACTATCCCTCCTTTGGATGAGCAGTTCTTC	CASSPGTIPPLDEQFF
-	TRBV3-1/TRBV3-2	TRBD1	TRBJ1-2	TGTGCCAGCAGCCAAGATCTTACAGGGGGCCTCCTGGCCTACACCTTC	CASSQDLTGGLLAYTF
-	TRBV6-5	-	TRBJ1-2	TGTGCCAGCAGTTACTCGATGGCAGGAGGCTACACCTTC	CASSYSMAGGYTF
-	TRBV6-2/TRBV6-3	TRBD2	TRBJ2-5	TGTGCCAGCAGTTATACCACTAGCGGAGACGCGCAAGAGACCCAGTACTTC	CASSYTTSGDAQETQYF
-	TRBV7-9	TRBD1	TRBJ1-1	TGTGCCAGCAGCCGAGAGACAGGGACCACTGAAGCTTTCTTT	CASSRETGTTEAFF
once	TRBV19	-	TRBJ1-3	TGTGCCAGTAGTATCACAGGTTCTGGAAACACCATATATTTT	CASSITGSGNTIYF
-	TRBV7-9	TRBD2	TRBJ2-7	TGTGCCAGCAGCTTCGTGGTAGCGGGAGCCTACGAGCAGTACTTC	CASSFVVAGAYEQYF
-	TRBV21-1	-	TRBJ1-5	TGTGCCAGCAGCGACTTAGATCAGCCCCAGCATTTT	CASSDLDQPQHF
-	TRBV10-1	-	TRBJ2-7	TGCGCCAGCAGTGAGGCCAGGGGCCGTGAGGAGCAGTACTTC	CASSEARGREEQYF
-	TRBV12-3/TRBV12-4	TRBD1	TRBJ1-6	TGTGCCAGCACCGGGACAGCCTCACCCCTCCACTTT	CASTGTASPLHF
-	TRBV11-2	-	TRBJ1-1	TGTGCCAGCAGCTCCCCAGGGGCCGCTAGAACTGAAGCTTTCTTT	CASSSPGAARTEAFF
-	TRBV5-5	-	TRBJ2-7	TGTGCCAGCAGCTGGGCACGACAGCTCGAGCAGTACTTC	CASSWARQLEQYF
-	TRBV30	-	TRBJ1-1	TGTGCCTGCTCGGAGACAGTGAACACTGAAGCTTTCTTT	CACSETVNTEAFF
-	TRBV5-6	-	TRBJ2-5	TGTGCCAGCAGCCCACCCTCAGGGTCGAGAGGGACCCAGTACTTC	CASSPPSGSRGTQYF
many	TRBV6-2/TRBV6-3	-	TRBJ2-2	TGTGCCAGCAGTTTACAGTGGATCACCGGGGAGCTGTTTTTT	CASSLQWITGELFF
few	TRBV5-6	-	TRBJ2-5	TGTGCCAGCAGCTATCAGGGAGAGACCCAGTACTTC	CASSYQGETQYF
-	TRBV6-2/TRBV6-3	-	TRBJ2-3	TGTGCCAGCAGCCCATCCCGGGATAGAGATACGCAGTATTTT	CASSPSRDRDTQYF
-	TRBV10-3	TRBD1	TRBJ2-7	TGTGCCATCATGGGACAGGGGAGTGTCGAGCAGTACTTC	CAIMGQGSVEQYF
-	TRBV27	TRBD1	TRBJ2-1	TGTGCCAGCAGTGTTGGACAGGGGTCCTACAATGAGCAGTTCTTC	CASSVGQGSYNEQFF